These T cell receptor beta chains were read from a single sample in a study of blood T cell repertoires in COVID-19. Using immunoSEQ multiplex PCR, the repertoire was profiled, and TCRdb retains in-frame clones only, with some absent. In the table there are some 160,000 clones, around 80% of which are singletons. Sequenced: peripheral blood. The receptors stem from a man aged 70 or older with active or convalescent COVID-19. Both conserved end residues are part of each CDR3.

V gene	J gene	CDR3 protein
TRBV4-1	TRBJ2-3	CASSQLLAPSTDTQYF
TRBV3-1/TRBV3-2	TRBJ2-3	CASSQGPGGTDTQYF
TRBV3-1/TRBV3-2	TRBJ2-7	CASSQDASGRNEQYF
TRBV7-2	TRBJ1-2	CASSWPPAQGYGYTF
TRBV13	TRBJ2-2	CASSFRDYTGELFF
TRBV6-6	TRBJ1-1	CASSYGTGNTEAFF
TRBV19	TRBJ2-3	CASSIRVADTQYF
TRBV7-9	TRBJ1-2	CASSAPWGELNGYTF
TRBV6-6	TRBJ2-1	CATGTVSYNEQFF
TRBV15	TRBJ1-4	CATSRDQGIGVNEKLFF
TRBV18	TRBJ2-1	CASSPLPAGGSGNEQFF
TRBV6-4	TRBJ1-1	CASSPRAHATEAFF
TRBV9	TRBJ1-2	CASSVGGRVNYGYTF
TRBV7-2	TRBJ2-7	CASSLAETGLGSYEQYF
TRBV27	TRBJ2-7	CASRRQGPYEQYF
TRBV7-9	TRBJ2-2	CASTPRGGEGTGELFF
TRBV5-8	TRBJ1-4	CASSPGPRPMTDEKLFF
TRBV6-6	TRBJ1-1	CASSYPQMNTEAFF
TRBV27	TRBJ2-3	CASSLVGGDTQYF
TRBV10-3	TRBJ1-3	CAIRGSSGNTIYF
TRBV5-1	TRBJ2-3	CASSLVQGGLTDTQYF
TRBV27	TRBJ1-2	CASSLNRDLSSGYTF